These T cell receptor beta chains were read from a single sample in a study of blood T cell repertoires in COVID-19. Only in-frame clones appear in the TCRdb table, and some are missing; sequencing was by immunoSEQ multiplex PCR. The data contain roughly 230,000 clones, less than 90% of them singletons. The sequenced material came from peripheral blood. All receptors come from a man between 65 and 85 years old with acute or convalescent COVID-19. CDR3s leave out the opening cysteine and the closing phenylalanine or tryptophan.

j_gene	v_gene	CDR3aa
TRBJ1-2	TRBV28	ASSPPGDGYT
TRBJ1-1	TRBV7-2	ASTMTTGAHTEAF
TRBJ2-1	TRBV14	ASSRLTSGSYNEQF
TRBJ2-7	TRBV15	ATSSGTGASYEQY
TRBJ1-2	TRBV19	ASTNDRTGGVYGYT
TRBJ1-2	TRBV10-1	AQAGGGRYGYT
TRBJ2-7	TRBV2	ASSEGALAYEQY
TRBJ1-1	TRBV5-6	ASSFNGENTEAF
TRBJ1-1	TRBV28	ASSFARKNTEAF
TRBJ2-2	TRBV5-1	ASSSRTGQGPTNTGELF
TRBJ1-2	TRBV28	ASTSTGLNYGYT
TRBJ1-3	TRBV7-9	ASSPGTGDVSGNTIY
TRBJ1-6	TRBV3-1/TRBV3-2	ASSQGQGNSPLH
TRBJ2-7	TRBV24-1	ATSDSGVYEQY
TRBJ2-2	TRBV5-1	ASSPDSTGELF
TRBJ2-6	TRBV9	ASSPHGVRGSGANVLT
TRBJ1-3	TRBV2	ASTDEGSGNTIY
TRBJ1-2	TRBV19	ASNRRSGVGYT
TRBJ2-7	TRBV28	ASSPPTGGIYEQY
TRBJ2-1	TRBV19	ASSIDGGLAIPEQF
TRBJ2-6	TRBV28	ASSRREGQAGANVLT
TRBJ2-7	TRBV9	ASSARTSGRGEQY
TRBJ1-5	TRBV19	ASREYNQPQH
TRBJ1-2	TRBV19	ASSILTNYGYT
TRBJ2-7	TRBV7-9	ASSWTGFSYEQY
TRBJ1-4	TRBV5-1	ASSLAGTGSEKLF
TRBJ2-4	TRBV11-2	ASSSQGTNIQY
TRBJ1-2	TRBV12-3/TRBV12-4	ASSLARGMGYT
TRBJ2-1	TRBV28	ASSLFKADYNEQF
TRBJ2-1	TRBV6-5	ASTPTRGPYNEQF
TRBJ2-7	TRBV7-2	ASSLTGTNSYEQY
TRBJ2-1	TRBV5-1	ASSLGSGLAGVGEQF
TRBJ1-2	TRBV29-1	SVEDMAGSQGYT
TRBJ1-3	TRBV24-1	ATSDSRVNGGNTIY
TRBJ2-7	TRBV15	ATRASGSSYEQY
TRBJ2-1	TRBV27	ASSGTSGIGEQF
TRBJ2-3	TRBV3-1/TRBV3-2	ASSLSGDARPQY
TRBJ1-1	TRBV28	ASNPITGAPEAF
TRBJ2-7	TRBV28	ASSLSSGASYEQY
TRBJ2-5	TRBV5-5	ASSSGTSLGWGQETQY